One sample yielded the 24 T cell receptor beta chains listed below, sequenced in a study of shared T cell receptors in the human thymus. TCRdb's copy holds only in-frame clones and misses some; the assay was immunoSEQ multiplex PCR. Altogether 600,000 to 900,000 clones are present, approximately 83% being singletons, with the ten largest covering approximately 0.01%. These sequences were also reported in another study, on human thymus T cells.

Sequenced material: thymocytes. These TCRs come from a girl under three years old with a congenital heart defect.

This chain connects TRBV10-2 to TRBJ1-4; D is undetermined. V lost 7 bases to trimming and J lost 4 bases, with 10 bases between them. This CDR3 is 13 amino acids long. Per the germline V gene, CDR1 is WSHSY and CDR2 is SAAADI. The CDR3 here is CASKVGINEKLFF. The CDR3 DNA sequence: TGCGCCAGCAAGGTCGGGATTAATGAAAAACTGTTTTTT.

The rearrangement joins TRBV5-5 to TRBJ1-1, with 9 bases matching TRBD1. V trimming: 4 bases; J trimming: 4 bases; junction bases outside the gene matches: 8. Germline assignment: CDR1 SGHKS and CDR2 YYEKEE (reference sequence). The CDR3 totals 15 residues. The CDR3 sequence is CASSAGTGFITEAFF. The DNA of the CDR3 is TGTGCCAGCAGCGCCGGGACAGGGTTTATCACTGAAGCTTTCTTT. Full variable domain (remainder filled in from reference TRBV5-5 and TRBJ1-1): DAGVTQSPTHLIKTRGQQVTLRCSPISGHKSVSWYQQVLGQGPQFIFQYYEKEERGRGNFPDRFSARQFPNYSSELNVNALLLGDSALYLCASSAGTGFITEAFFGQGTRLTVV.

The chain carries TRBV18 and TRBJ1-5, with 8 bases that match TRBD1. Germline V gene sequence: CDR1 KGHSH, CDR2 LQKENI. V shed 2 bases and J 8 bases; nucleotides not matched to a gene: 8. The CDR3 is 15 amino acids. CDR3 in DNA: TGTGCCAGCTCACCAATCAGGGGGCGCGCTGAGCCCCAGCATTTT. Protein product: CASSPIRGRAEPQHF.

The V and J genes are TRBV6-6 and TRBJ1-2; D not resolved. CDR3 length: 16 residues. Germline CDR1 reads MNHNY; CDR2 reads SVGAGI (reference sequence). V was shortened by 4 bases and J by 4 bases, with 19 bases between the two germline ends. The CDR3 nucleotides are TGTGCCAGCAGTTCGTACACGACGAGGAGAATCTATGGCTACACCTTC. This encodes CASSSYTTRRIYGYTF.

This clone was observed a few times. The V call is TRBV7-2, the J call TRBJ2-3, with 8 positions matching TRBD1. The CDR3 spans 15 residues. V dropped 5 bases and J dropped 3; count of bases not matched to a gene: 7. Germline CDR1 is SGHTA and CDR2 is FQGNSA. This CDR3 reads CASSPDREVTDTQYF. DNA for the CDR3: TGTGCCAGCAGCCCGGACAGGGAGGTGACAGATACGCAGTATTTT. Combining the CDR3 with reference TRBV7-2 and TRBJ2-3 gives the whole variable domain GAGVSQSPSNKVTEKGKDVELRCDPISGHTALYWYRQSLGQGLEFLIYFQGNSAPDKSGLPSDRFSAERTGGSVSTLTIQRTQQEDSAVYLCASSPDREVTDTQYFGPGTRLTVL.

The chain combines TRBV6-4 with TRBJ1-1; D gene unclear. The germline V and J ends were trimmed by 6 bases and 6 bases, with 14 bases remaining between them. The CDR3 loop spans 13 amino acids. Germline V gives CDR1 MRHNA, CDR2 SNTAGT. CDR3 nucleotides: TGTGCCAGCAGCGAGTCTTGGGGAGCTGAAGCTTTCTTT. This gives the protein CASSESWGAEAFF.

The chain recombines TRBV28 with TRBJ1-5, with D possibly TRBD1 on 5 matching bases. Germline V gives CDR1 MDHEN, CDR2 SYDVKM. The CDR3 is 17 amino acids. Trimming left V 3 bases short and J 2 bases short, with 17 bases between. The CDR3 nucleotides are TGTGCCAGCAGTTTGACGACAGACCTAAGGGGCAATCAGCCCCAGCATTTT. Amino acids: CASSLTTDLRGNQPQHF.

This rearrangement joins TRBV5-4 to TRBJ2-1; no definite D call. V was pared by 4 bases and J by 0 bases, with 5 bases between. Germline lookup yields CDR1 SGHNT and CDR2 YYREEE (reference sequence). The CDR3 is 13 amino acids. CDR3 amino acids: CASSVHSYNEQFF. The CDR3 DNA follows: TGTGCCAGCAGCGTCCACTCCTACAATGAGCAGTTCTTC.

This clone was seen just once. The V call is TRBV18, the J call TRBJ2-5; D perhaps matches TRBD2 (5 bases). Trimming took 3 bases from V and 1 from J, leaving 9 bases between them. The CDR3 spans 14 residues. Germline values: CDR1 KGHSH, CDR2 LQKENI. The CDR3 coding sequence is TGTGCCAGCTCACCCACGCGGGCCCAAGAGACCCAGTACTTC. Translated, it gives CASSPTRAQETQYF.

The rearrangement joins TRBV19 to TRBJ1-2, with 8 nucleotides matching TRBD1. The CDR3 is 12 residues long. CDR1 is LNHDA and CDR2 is SQIVND in the germline V gene (reference sequence). The CDR3 is CAARGLSYGYTF. CDR3 sequence (DNA): TGTGCGGCCAGGGGGCTAAGCTATGGCTACACCTTC. The variable domain in full, completed from reference TRBV19 and TRBJ1-2, reads DGGITQSPKYLFRKEGQNVTLSCEQNLNHDAMYWYRQDPGQGLRLIYYSQIVNDFQKGDIAEGYSVSREKKESFPLTVTSAQKNPTAFYLCAARGLSYGYTFGSGTRLTVV.

V is TRBV6-1 and J is TRBJ1-2, with D possibly matching TRBD1 (6 bases). The CDR3 is made up of 20 amino acids. V lost 2 bases and J lost 1, with 26 bases in between. Per the germline V gene, CDR1 is MNHNS and CDR2 is SASEGT. The CDR3 sequence is CASSEKRGPRESSHNYGYTF. In DNA, the CDR3 is TGTGCCAGCAGTGAAAAGCGGGGGCCCAGGGAATCTTCCCATAACTATGGCTACACCTTC.

The table lists this clone with a few counts. The chain combines TRBV6-1 with TRBJ1-2, with a weak D call TRBD1 (6 bases). V was pared by 1 base and J by 8 bases, with 26 bases between. CDR1 MNHNS and CDR2 SASEGT come from the germline V gene. This CDR3 has 18 residues. The CDR3 sequence: CASSEVWDTTSTQTGYTF. In nucleotides, the CDR3 is TGTGCCAGCAGTGAAGTATGGGACACAACTTCTACTCAAACCGGCTACACCTTC.

This chain connects TRBV7-6 to TRBJ2-2, with D hard to call. CDR3 length: 14 amino acids. In germline, CDR1 is SGHVS, CDR2 FNYEAQ. V was clipped by 1 base and J by 1 base, with 4 bases between them. CDR3 sequence (DNA): TGTGCCAGCAGCTTAGGAGGGAACACCGGGGAGCTGTTTTTT. This sequence encodes CASSLGGNTGELFF.

CDR3 DNA: TGTGCCAGCAGCCAAGATCCAGCCTACAATGAGCAGTTCTTC. It translates to CASSQDPAYNEQFF. The chain is built from TRBV4-2 and TRBJ2-1, with D uncertain. Trimming shortened V by 0 bases and J by 2 bases, and 5 bases separated the two germline ends. This CDR3 has 14 residues. Germline assignment: CDR1 LGHNA and CDR2 YNFKEQ.

The chain links TRBV5-1 to TRBJ2-7; D is perhaps TRBD1 (5 bases). The CDR3 contains 18 residues. V was shortened by 0 bases and J by 0 bases, with 19 bases between the two germline ends. In germline, CDR1 is SGHRS, CDR2 YFSETQ. The CDR3 spells CASSLEGATLPPSYEQYF. The CDR3 region has the DNA TGCGCCAGCAGCTTGGAAGGGGCTACCCTACCGCCCTCCTACGAGCAGTACTTC.

The CDR3 DNA sequence: TGTGCCAGCAGGATAACAGGGTCCCTTCCCGATGAGCAGTTCTTC. Protein: CASRITGSLPDEQFF. V gene TRBV27 combines with J gene TRBJ2-1, with TRBD1 as a possible D gene (6 bases). The germline V gene encodes CDR1 MNHEY and CDR2 SMNVEV (reference sequence). V was clipped by 6 bases and J by 8 bases, with 20 bases between them. The CDR3 has 15 residues.

V gene TRBV7-2 combines with J gene TRBJ1-2; D is undetermined. CDR1 is SGHTA, CDR2 FQGNSA, per germline. The CDR3 is made up of 13 amino acids. The ends were cut back, 4 bases at V and 4 bases at J, with 10 bases in the middle. CDR3 sequence: CASSSVPGYGYTF. CDR3 sequence (DNA): TGTGCCAGCAGCTCGGTGCCGGGCTATGGCTACACCTTC. The full variable domain, in which reference TRBV7-2 and TRBJ1-2 provide the parts outside the CDR3, is GAGVSQSPSNKVTEKGKDVELRCDPISGHTALYWYRQSLGQGLEFLIYFQGNSAPDKSGLPSDRFSAERTGGSVSTLTIQRTQQEDSAVYLCASSSVPGYGYTFGSGTRLTVV.

The V and J genes are TRBV10-3 and TRBJ2-6, with 7 bases identical to TRBD1. CDR3 length equals 17 residues. Germline V lookup: CDR1 ENHRY, CDR2 SYGVKD. Losses at the gene ends were 6 bases for V and 0 bases for J; bases not matched to a gene: 8. CDR3 protein: CAISEDRACSGANVLTF. CDR3 coding DNA: TGTGCCATCAGCGAAGACAGGGCCTGCTCTGGGGCCAACGTCCTGACTTTC.

The chain employs TRBV4-1 and TRBJ2-1; no clear D gene. V dropped 5 bases and J dropped 15 bases, with 17 bases sitting between them. This CDR3 region has 12 residues. CDR1 MGHRA and CDR2 YSYEKL come from the germline V gene. CDR3 residues: CASSKGLESRFF. As DNA, the CDR3 is TGCGCCAGCAGCAAAGGCCTAGAGTCTCGGTTCTTC.

The chain employs TRBV15 and TRBJ2-7, with D perhaps matching TRBD2 (6 bases). V dropped 0 bases and J dropped 3 bases, with 12 bases sitting between them. CDR1 and CDR2 from the germline V gene are LNHNV and YYDKDF (reference sequence). CDR3 length: 15 amino acids. This CDR3 reads CATSRDVGGDYEQYF. The CDR3 coding sequence is TGTGCCACCAGCAGAGATGTTGGAGGGGACTACGAGCAGTACTTC. Complete variable domain (other parts from reference TRBV15 and TRBJ2-7): DAMVIQNPRYQVTQFGKPVTLSCSQTLNHNVMYWYQQKSSQAPKLLFHYYDKDFNNEADTPDNFQSRRPNTSFCFLDIRSPGLGDTAMYLCATSRDVGGDYEQYFGPGTRLTVT.

This chain uses TRBV29-1 with TRBJ2-1, with a tentative D call TRBD1 (6 bases). The germline V gene encodes CDR1 SQVTM and CDR2 ANQGSEA. The CDR3 runs 18 residues. V was shortened by 0 bases and J by 2 bases, with 20 bases between the two germline ends. In DNA, the CDR3 is TGCAGCGTTGAAGAACCCGTAGGGGAGAGGACAGCCTACAATGAGCAGTTCTTC. Protein product: CSVEEPVGERTAYNEQFF.

This clone appeared a few times. V gene TRBV6-6 combines with J gene TRBJ2-1, with D perhaps matching TRBD1 (5 bases). Germline-derived CDR1 and CDR2 are MNHNY and SVGAGI (reference sequence). This CDR3 is 15 amino acids long. The ends were cut back, 2 bases at V and 10 bases at J, with 18 bases in the middle. This CDR3 is CASSYAGPPEKEQFF. The DNA for the CDR3 is TGTGCCAGCAGTTACGCAGGGCCTCCCGAGAAGGAGCAGTTCTTC.

The J gene is TRBJ2-7, the V gene TRBV7-2, with 7 bases that match TRBD2. The CDR3 runs to 19 residues. The ends lost 4 bases at V and 2 bases at J; junction bases unmatched: 20. Germline CDR1 is SGHTA and CDR2 is FQGNSA. The CDR3 protein is CASSWGGKPDPRETYEQYF. The CDR3 bases are TGTGCCAGCAGCTGGGGGGGGAAACCGGACCCCAGAGAGACCTACGAGCAGTACTTC.

The V and J genes are TRBV5-5 and TRBJ2-7, with D perhaps matching TRBD1 (6 bases). In germline, CDR1 is SGHKS, CDR2 YYEKEE (reference sequence). The V and J ends lost 1 base and 5 bases respectively, with 22 bases between them. The length of the CDR3 is 17 residues. The CDR3 DNA reads as TGTGCCAGCAGCTTGCGGGCTGAAGGGGGAGAGGAGGACGAGCAGTACTTC. Its protein is CASSLRAEGGEEDEQYF.